Presented here are 23 T cell receptor beta chains from one specimen sequenced in a study of spatial heterogeneity in lung cancer. For these receptors, no antigen is known. Time point specified: sample taken at primary tumor resection. Study results and caveats: Within tumors, counts of expanded alpha and beta TCRs tracked tumor mutation counts.

One entry per CDR3 protein, called by TCRdb with MiXCR from the 5' RACE reads. The repertoire holds 13,000 or so distinct CDR3 sequences, with over 4.5% as singletons. This material consisted of lung tumor tissue, taken at surgery. The receptors come from a male donor with early-stage non-small cell lung cancer.

In its sample, this clonotype was seen many times. The library was built for alpha chains, so this beta chain is an off-target read and its size means little. This chain connects TRBV20-1 to TRBJ1-3; D uncertain. The CDR3 spans 14 residues. In germline, CDR1 is DFQATT, CDR2 SNEGSKA (reference sequence). V dropped 1 base and J dropped 3 bases, with 10 bases sitting between them. CDR3 residues: CSARASALGNTIYF. In DNA form, the CDR3 reads TGCAGTGCTAGAGCCAGCGCACTTGGAAACACCATATATTTT.

This clonotype was observed at least ten times. The size of this beta chain means little, since it is a stray read in a library made for alpha chains. J is TRBJ2-7 and V is TRBV10-2; no reliable D call. V was trimmed by 1 base and J by 3 bases, leaving 7 bases between them. Germline V gene data show CDR1 as WSHSY and CDR2 as SAAADI. CDR3 length: 13 residues. The CDR3 loop is CASSELDLYEQYF. The CDR3 DNA reads as TGCGCCAGCAGTGAGTTAGATCTCTACGAGCAGTACTTC.

On this clonotype itself: Since it is a stray read in a library aimed at alpha chains, this beta chain has a size that is not meaningful. The CDR3 DNA is TGTGCCAGCAGCCTAAGGGGGGAAGGGACAGATACGCAGTATTTT. Protein product: CASSLRGEGTDTQYF. V gene TRBV6-5 combines with J gene TRBJ2-3, with D perhaps being TRBD1 or TRBD2 (6 bases each). This CDR3 region has 15 residues. Germline lookup yields CDR1 MNHEY and CDR2 SVGAGI. The V and J ends lost 6 bases and 3 bases respectively, with 16 bases between them.

This clonotype was counted many times. This beta chain slipped into a library made for alpha chains as a stray read, so its size is not meaningful. The chain couples TRBV28 to TRBJ2-5; 14 nucleotides agree with TRBD2. This CDR3 has 17 amino acids. Germline lookup yields CDR1 MDHEN and CDR2 SYDVKM. With 3 bases clipped from V and 5 bases from J, the junction kept 8 bases outside the gene matches. The CDR3 loop is CASSFRLAGGPWETQYF. As DNA, the CDR3 is TGTGCCAGCAGTTTCCGACTAGCGGGGGGGCCCTGGGAGACCCAGTACTTC.

This clonotype was observed at least ten times. This beta chain appears as a stray read in a library generated for alpha chains; its size is not informative. The gene calls are TRBV6-5 and TRBJ1-2; the match to TRBD1 covers 10 bases. Germline V gene data show CDR1 as MNHEY and CDR2 as SVGAGI. The ends lost 7 bases at V and 6 bases at J; junction bases unmatched: 11. The CDR3 covers 15 residues. The CDR3 DNA sequence: TGTGCCAGCATGCTCCTCACCGACAGGGGGCATGGCTACACCTTC. Residues: CASMLLTDRGHGYTF.

This clonotype was observed many times. The library was prepared for alpha chains; this beta chain is a stray read, so its frequency means little. The chain joins TRBV7-8 to TRBJ2-6; D is ambiguous. Trimming pared 7 bases from V and 0 bases from J, leaving 19 bases between. This CDR3 comprises 18 residues. The germline V gene encodes CDR1 SGHVS and CDR2 FQNEAQ. The CDR3 DNA reads as TGTGCCAGCACTGAATGGAGAGGTTGGTCCTCTGGGGCCAACGTCCTGACTTTC. Protein: CASTEWRGWSSGANVLTF.

This clonotype has a count of ten or more. This beta chain came through as a stray read in a library set up for alpha chains, and its size says little. V is TRBV29-1 and J is TRBJ2-5; tentatively, D is TRBD2 (5 bases). The germline V gene encodes CDR1 SQVTM and CDR2 ANQGSEA. V dropped 1 base and J dropped 4 bases, with 7 bases sitting between them. This CDR3 has 12 amino acids. The CDR3 region has the DNA TGCAGCGTTGAAGGAGGGAGAGAGACCCAGTACTTC. The encoded protein is CSVEGGRETQYF.

Remarks on this clonotype: For a library built for alpha chains, this beta chain is a stray read; little rests on its size. The chain employs TRBV11-2 and TRBJ2-5, with 7 bases matching TRBD2. J lost 5 bases, V lost 4 bases, and 7 bases had no gene match. CDR1 is SGHAT, CDR2 FQNNGV, per germline. This CDR3 contains 14 residues. The DNA for the CDR3 is TGTGCCAGCAGCTCCGCGACTAGCCTGGAGACCCAGTACTTC. Its protein is CASSSATSLETQYF.

This clonotype came up many times. The library was built for alpha chains, so this beta chain is an off-target read and its size means little. The chain has TRBV9 and TRBJ2-2; D is unclear. This CDR3 has 15 amino acids. Germline CDR1 SGDLS, CDR2 YYNGEE. Trimming removed 3 bases at V and 8 bases at J, with 17 bases between. CDR3 residues: CASSDTWVLPGELFF. The CDR3 DNA reads TGTGCCAGCAGCGATACTTGGGTTTTACCAGGGGAGCTGTTTTTT.

This clonotype has ten or more counts. Mismatch with germline at one junction end may stem from a read error. Since the library was made to target alpha chains, this beta chain is a stray read and its abundance is not meaningful. The chain has TRBV10-3 and TRBJ2-7; 10 nucleotides agree with TRBD1. CDR3 size: 11 residues. The germline gives CDR1 ENHRY, CDR2 SYGVKD. CDR3: CAISPGTGAIF. The CDR3 DNA sequence: TGTGCCATCAGTCCCGGGACAGGGGCGATATTC.

By frequency in the sample, this clonotype is medium-sized. Within a library made for alpha chains, this beta chain is off target, and its count is uninformative. The V gene is TRBV4-1, the J gene TRBJ1-5; D may be TRBD1 (6 bases). The CDR3 runs to 19 residues. CDR1 is MGHRA and CDR2 is YSYEKL in the germline V gene. Trimming removed 0 bases at V and 6 bases at J, with 24 bases between. The CDR3 region is CASSQESGRGFHLGQPQHF. The DNA for the CDR3 is TGCGCCAGCAGCCAAGAATCGGGCAGGGGATTTCATCTAGGTCAGCCCCAGCATTTT.

Only a few counts were recorded for this clonotype. The size of this beta chain means little, since it is a stray read in a library made for alpha chains. The chain uses TRBV20-1 and TRBJ1-6; TRBD1 might be the D (6 bases). Trimming cost V 2 bases and J 3 bases, with 11 bases left between them. The CDR3 sequence is 15 residues long. The germline gives CDR1 DFQATT, CDR2 SNEGSKA (reference sequence). The CDR3 is CSARRTEVYNSPLHF. CDR3 bases: TGCAGTGCTAGAAGGACAGAAGTCTATAATTCACCCCTCCACTTT.

This clonotype was seen ten or more times. Found in a library prepared for alpha chains, this beta chain is an off-target read, and its abundance has little meaning. The rearrangement uses TRBV7-2 and TRBJ2-7; tentatively, D is TRBD1 (6 bases). Trimming removed 0 bases from V and 4 bases from J, with 13 bases in between. The CDR3 spans 15 residues. The V gene's germline CDR1 is SGHTA and CDR2 FQGNSA. CDR3 amino acids: CASSLAGTGTYEQYF. The CDR3, as DNA: TGTGCCAGCAGCTTAGCTGGGACGGGGACATACGAGCAGTACTTC.

In the case of this clonotype: Within a library made for alpha chains, this beta chain is off target, and its count is uninformative. The chain uses TRBV4-1 and TRBJ2-4; weak D call: TRBD1 (6 bases). CDR3 size: 16 residues. Trimming removed 6 bases from V and 2 bases from J, with 17 bases in between. Germline CDR1 is MGHRA and CDR2 is YSYEKL. CDR3 in amino acids: CASRGDPQGPKNIQYF. The CDR3 bases are TGCGCCAGCAGGGGAGACCCACAGGGACCCAAAAACATTCAGTACTTC.

The sample holds many counts of this clonotype. This beta chain is off target for a library built for alpha chains, so its abundance means little. The chain carries TRBV5-1 and TRBJ2-2, with D unclear. The CDR3 loop spans 14 amino acids. The ends were cut back, 2 bases at V and 0 bases at J, with 5 bases in the middle. Germline lookup yields CDR1 SGHRS and CDR2 YFSETQ. The CDR3 region has the DNA TGCGCCAGCAGCTTCAACTCGAACACCGGGGAGCTGTTTTTT. This translates into CASSFNSNTGELFF. Looking up the rest from reference TRBV5-1 and TRBJ2-2 gives the full variable domain: KAGVTQTPRYLIKTRGQQVTLSCSPISGHRSVSWYQQTPGQGLQFLFEYFSETQRNKGNFPGRFSGRQFSNSRSEMNVSTLELGDSALYLCASSFNSNTGELFFGEGSRLTVL.

This clonotype was counted ten times or more. This beta chain came through as a stray read in a library set up for alpha chains, and its size says little. The CDR3 region is CASSQDSGAYEKLFF. The CDR3 nucleotides are TGCGCCAGCAGCCAAGACTCGGGAGCGTATGAAAAACTGTTTTTT. The V and J genes are TRBV4-1 and TRBJ1-4; D uncertain. V was pared by 0 bases and J by 6 bases, with 11 bases between. Germline V gives CDR1 MGHRA, CDR2 YSYEKL. The CDR3 is 15 amino acids.

This clonotype was observed at least ten times. Since the library was made to target alpha chains, this beta chain is a stray read and its abundance is not meaningful. The rearrangement joins TRBV20-1 to TRBJ1-2; a possible D gene is TRBD1 (5 bases). Per the germline V gene, CDR1 is DFQATT and CDR2 is SNEGSKA (reference sequence). The CDR3 spans 12 residues. Trimming stripped 3 bases from V and 3 bases from J, with 8 bases between. The CDR3: CSARAGHYGYTF. The CDR3 DNA reads as TGCAGTGCTAGGGCAGGGCACTATGGCTACACCTTC.

This clonotype was recorded many times. Since the library was made to target alpha chains, this beta chain is a stray read and its abundance is not meaningful. The CDR3 coding sequence is TGTGCCAGCAGCTTAATCTACGAGCAGTACTTC. Translating it yields CASSLIYEQYF. This chain connects TRBV7-2 to TRBJ2-7, with D uncertain. Trimming cost V 2 bases and J 3 bases, with 2 bases left between them. There are 11 residues in the CDR3. Germline V CDR1 and CDR2: SGHTA, FQGNSA.

Ten or more counts support this clonotype. This beta chain represents an off-target read in a library built for alpha chains; its size is of limited meaning. The chain couples TRBV4-2 to TRBJ2-5, with D possibly called TRBD1 or TRBD2 (5 bases each). V was shortened by 3 bases and J by 0 bases, with 17 bases between the two germline ends. The CDR3 is 17 amino acids. CDR1 is LGHNA, CDR2 YNFKEQ, per germline. CDR3 loop: CASSQQGRDSYQETQYF. CDR3 in DNA: TGTGCCAGCAGCCAGCAGGGCCGGGATTCGTACCAAGAGACCCAGTACTTC.

As concerns this clonotype: This beta chain came through as a stray read in a library set up for alpha chains, and its size says little. The chain links TRBV2 to TRBJ2-4; tentative D call: TRBD2 (5 bases). Trimming removed 6 bases from V and 0 bases from J, with 15 bases in between. Germline V CDR1 and CDR2: SNHLY, FYNNEI. The CDR3 spans 16 residues. CDR3 sequence: CASRRVNSIAKNIQYF. The DNA for the CDR3 is TGTGCCAGCAGGAGGGTGAACTCAATAGCCAAAAACATTCAGTACTTC.

This clonotype came up many times. This beta chain is off target for a library built for alpha chains, so its abundance means little. The chain carries TRBV7-8 and TRBJ2-2, with D possibly being TRBD2 (5 bases). CDR1 and CDR2 (germline): SGHVS, FQNEAQ. The CDR3 is 14 amino acids. The V gene lost 7 bases and the J gene lost 3 bases, with 12 bases spanning the gap. The CDR3 region is CASTHYGDTGELFF. In DNA, the CDR3 is TGTGCCAGCACCCATTACGGGGACACCGGGGAGCTGTTTTTT.

This clonotype was counted at least ten times. This beta chain slipped into a library made for alpha chains as a stray read, so its size is not meaningful. The chain joins TRBV7-8 to TRBJ1-2; no clear D gene. There are 16 residues in the CDR3. Trimming cost V 2 bases and J 4 bases, with 17 bases left between them. Germline assignment: CDR1 SGHVS and CDR2 FQNEAQ. The CDR3 loop is CASSLLLGPIVYGYTF. DNA for the CDR3: TGTGCCAGCAGCTTATTACTCGGACCGATCGTCTATGGCTACACCTTC.

This clonotype appeared many times. This beta chain represents an off-target read in a library built for alpha chains; its size is of limited meaning. The chain links TRBV10-3 to TRBJ2-7, with D maybe TRBD2 (6 bases). The CDR3 loop spans 11 amino acids. Per the germline V gene, CDR1 is ENHRY and CDR2 is SYGVKD. The V end was cut by 10 bases, the J end by 5 bases, with 12 bases between. The CDR3 sequence: CASGTHNEQYF. DNA of the CDR3: TGTGCCAGCGGGACTCACAACGAGCAGTACTTC.